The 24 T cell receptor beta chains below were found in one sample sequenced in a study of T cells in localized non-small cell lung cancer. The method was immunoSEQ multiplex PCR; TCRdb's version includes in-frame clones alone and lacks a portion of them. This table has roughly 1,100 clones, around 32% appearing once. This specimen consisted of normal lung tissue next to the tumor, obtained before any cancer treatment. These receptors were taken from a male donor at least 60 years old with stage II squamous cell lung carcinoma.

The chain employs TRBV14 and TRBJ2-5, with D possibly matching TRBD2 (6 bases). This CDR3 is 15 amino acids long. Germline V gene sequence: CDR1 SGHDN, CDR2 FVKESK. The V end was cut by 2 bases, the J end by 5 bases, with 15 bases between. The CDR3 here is CASSQLKGGEETQYF. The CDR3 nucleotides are TGTGCCAGCAGCCAACTGAAGGGAGGAGAGGAGACCCAGTACTTC.

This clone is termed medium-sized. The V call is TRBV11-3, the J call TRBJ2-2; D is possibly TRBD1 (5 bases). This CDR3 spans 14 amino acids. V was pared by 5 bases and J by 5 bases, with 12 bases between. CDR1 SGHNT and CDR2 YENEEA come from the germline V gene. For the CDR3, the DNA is TGTGCCAGCAGCCATCTGGACATGACCGGGGAGCTGTTTTTT. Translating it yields CASSHLDMTGELFF.

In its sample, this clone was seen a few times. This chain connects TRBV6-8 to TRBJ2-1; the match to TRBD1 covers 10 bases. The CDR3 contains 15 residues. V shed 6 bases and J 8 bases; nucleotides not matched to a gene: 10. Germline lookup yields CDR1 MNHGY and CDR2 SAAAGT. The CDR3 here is CASRTGQGRSDEQFF. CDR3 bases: TGTGCCAGCAGAACGGGACAGGGGAGATCGGATGAGCAGTTCTTC.

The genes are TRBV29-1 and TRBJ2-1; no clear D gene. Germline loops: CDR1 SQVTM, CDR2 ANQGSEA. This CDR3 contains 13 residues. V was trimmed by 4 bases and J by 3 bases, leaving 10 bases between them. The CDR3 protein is CSVVAPLYNEQFF. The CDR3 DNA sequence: TGCAGCGTTGTTGCCCCCCTCTACAATGAGCAGTTCTTC.

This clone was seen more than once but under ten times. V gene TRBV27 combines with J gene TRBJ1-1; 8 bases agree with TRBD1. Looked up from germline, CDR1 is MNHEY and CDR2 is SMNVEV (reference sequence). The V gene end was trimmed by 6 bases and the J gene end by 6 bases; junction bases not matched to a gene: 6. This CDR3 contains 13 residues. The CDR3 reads CASRRQGFAEAFF. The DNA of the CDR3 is TGTGCCAGCAGGCGACAGGGGTTCGCTGAAGCTTTCTTT.

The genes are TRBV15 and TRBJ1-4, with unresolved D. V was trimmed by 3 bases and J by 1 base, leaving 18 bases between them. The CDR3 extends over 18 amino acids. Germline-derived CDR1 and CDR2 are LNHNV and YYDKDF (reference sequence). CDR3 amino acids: CATSRGLGGLRTNEKLFF. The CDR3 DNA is TGTGCCACCAGCAGGGGTTTGGGAGGGTTGCGAACTAATGAAAAACTGTTTTTT.

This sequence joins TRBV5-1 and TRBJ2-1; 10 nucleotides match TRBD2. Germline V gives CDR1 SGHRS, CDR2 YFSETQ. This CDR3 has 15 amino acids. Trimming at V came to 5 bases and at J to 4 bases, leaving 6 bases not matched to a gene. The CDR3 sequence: CASRRAGGTYNEQFF. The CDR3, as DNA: TGCGCCAGCAGGAGAGCGGGAGGGACGTACAATGAGCAGTTCTTC.

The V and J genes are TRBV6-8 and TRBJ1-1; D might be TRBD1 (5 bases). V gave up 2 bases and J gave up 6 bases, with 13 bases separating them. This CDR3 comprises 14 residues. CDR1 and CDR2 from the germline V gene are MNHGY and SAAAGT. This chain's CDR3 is CASSYAGTVPEAFF. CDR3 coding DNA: TGTGCCAGCAGTTACGCGGGGACGGTCCCTGAAGCTTTCTTT.

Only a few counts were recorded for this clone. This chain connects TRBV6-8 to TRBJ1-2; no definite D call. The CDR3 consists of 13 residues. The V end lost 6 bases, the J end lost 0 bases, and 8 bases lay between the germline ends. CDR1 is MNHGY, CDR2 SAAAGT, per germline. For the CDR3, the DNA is TGTGCCAGCAGGGAGGCTGCTAACTATGGCTACACCTTC. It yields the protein CASREAANYGYTF.

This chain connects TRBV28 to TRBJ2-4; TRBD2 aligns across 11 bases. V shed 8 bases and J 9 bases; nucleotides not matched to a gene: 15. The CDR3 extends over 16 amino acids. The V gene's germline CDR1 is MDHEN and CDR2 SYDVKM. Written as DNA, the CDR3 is TGTGCCAGCGGGAGACTAGCGGGGCTGGGGGGAACCATTCAGTACTTC. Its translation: CASGRLAGLGGTIQYF.

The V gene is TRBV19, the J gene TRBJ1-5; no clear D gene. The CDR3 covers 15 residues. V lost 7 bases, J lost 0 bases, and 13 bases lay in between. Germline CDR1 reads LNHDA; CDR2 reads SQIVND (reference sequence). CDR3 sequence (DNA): TGTGCCAGTACCCAGAACCGGGGTAGCAATCAGCCCCAGCATTTT. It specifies CASTQNRGSNQPQHF.

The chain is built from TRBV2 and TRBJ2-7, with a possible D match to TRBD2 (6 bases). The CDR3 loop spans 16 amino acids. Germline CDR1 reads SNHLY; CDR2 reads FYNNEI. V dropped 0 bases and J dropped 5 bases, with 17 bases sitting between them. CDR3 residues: CASSEAITAGFNEQYF. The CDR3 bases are TGTGCCAGCAGTGAAGCGATAACAGCGGGCTTTAACGAGCAGTACTTC.

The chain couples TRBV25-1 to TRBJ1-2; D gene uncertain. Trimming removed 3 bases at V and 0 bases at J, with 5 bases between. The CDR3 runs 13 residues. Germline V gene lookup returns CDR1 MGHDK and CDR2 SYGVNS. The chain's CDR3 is CASSDPANYGYTF. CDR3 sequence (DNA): TGTGCCAGCAGTGATCCGGCTAACTATGGCTACACCTTC.

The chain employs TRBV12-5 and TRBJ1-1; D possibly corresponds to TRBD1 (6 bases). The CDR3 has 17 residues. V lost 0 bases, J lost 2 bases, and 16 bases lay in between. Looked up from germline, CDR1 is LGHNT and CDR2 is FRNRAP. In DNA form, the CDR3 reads TGTGCTAGTGGTTTGGTACCGTCCGCAGGGGTAAACACTGAAGCTTTCTTT. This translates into CASGLVPSAGVNTEAFF.

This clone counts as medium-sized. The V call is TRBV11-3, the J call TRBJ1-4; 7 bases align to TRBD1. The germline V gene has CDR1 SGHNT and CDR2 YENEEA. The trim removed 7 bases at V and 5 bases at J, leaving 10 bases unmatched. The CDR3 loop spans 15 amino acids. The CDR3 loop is CASTENRGINEKLFF. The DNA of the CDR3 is TGTGCCAGCACCGAAAACAGGGGAATAAATGAAAAACTGTTTTTT.

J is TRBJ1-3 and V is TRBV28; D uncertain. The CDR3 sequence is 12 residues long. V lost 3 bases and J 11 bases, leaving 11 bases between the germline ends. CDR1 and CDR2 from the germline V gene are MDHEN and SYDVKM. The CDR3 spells CASSFFGVPIYF. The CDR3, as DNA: TGTGCCAGCAGTTTCTTTGGTGTCCCCATATATTTT.

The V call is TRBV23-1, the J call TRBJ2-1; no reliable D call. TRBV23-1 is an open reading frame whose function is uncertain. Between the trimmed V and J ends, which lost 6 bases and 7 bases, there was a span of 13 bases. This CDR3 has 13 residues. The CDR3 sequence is CASSQEGWNEQFF. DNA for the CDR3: TGCGCCAGCAGCCAAGAAGGGTGGAATGAGCAGTTCTTC.

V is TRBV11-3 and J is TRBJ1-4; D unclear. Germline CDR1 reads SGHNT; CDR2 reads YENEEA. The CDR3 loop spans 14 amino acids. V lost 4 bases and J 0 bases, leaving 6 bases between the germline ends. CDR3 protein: CASSWTATNEKLFF. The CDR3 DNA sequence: TGTGCCAGCAGCTGGACGGCAACTAATGAAAAACTGTTTTTT.

The CDR3 spells CASSSQGAVITEAFF. DNA of the CDR3: TGTGCCAGCAGTTCACAGGGGGCCGTAATCACTGAAGCTTTCTTT. This chain connects TRBV11-3 to TRBJ1-1; 9 bases fit TRBD1. The junction had 9 bases not matched to a gene; V was cut back by 6 bases and J by 4 bases. This CDR3 is built from 15 residues. Germline assignment: CDR1 SGHNT and CDR2 YENEEA.

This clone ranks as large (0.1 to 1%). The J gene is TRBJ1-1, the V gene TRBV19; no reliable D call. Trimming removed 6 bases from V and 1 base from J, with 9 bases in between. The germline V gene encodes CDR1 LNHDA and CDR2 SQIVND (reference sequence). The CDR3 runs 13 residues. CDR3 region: CASSDRGNTEAFF. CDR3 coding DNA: TGTGCCAGTAGCGATCGGGGGAACACTGAAGCTTTCTTT. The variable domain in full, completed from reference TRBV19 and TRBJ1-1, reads DGGITQSPKYLFRKEGQNVTLSCEQNLNHDAMYWYRQDPGQGLRLIYYSQIVNDFQKGDIAEGYSVSREKKESFPLTVTSAQKNPTAFYLCASSDRGNTEAFFGQGTRLTVV.

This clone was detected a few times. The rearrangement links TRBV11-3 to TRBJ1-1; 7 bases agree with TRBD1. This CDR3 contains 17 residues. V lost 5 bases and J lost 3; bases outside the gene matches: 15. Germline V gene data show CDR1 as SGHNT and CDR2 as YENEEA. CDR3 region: CASSDHEWKGAHTEAFF. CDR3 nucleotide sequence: TGTGCCAGCAGCGACCACGAGTGGAAGGGGGCACACACTGAAGCTTTCTTT.

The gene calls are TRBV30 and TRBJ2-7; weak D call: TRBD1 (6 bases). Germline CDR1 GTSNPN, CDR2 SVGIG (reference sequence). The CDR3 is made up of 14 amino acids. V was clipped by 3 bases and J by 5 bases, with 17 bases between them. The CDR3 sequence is CAWRSGGGTHEQYF. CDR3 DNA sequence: TGTGCCTGGAGGAGCGGTGGTGGGACACACGAGCAGTACTTC.

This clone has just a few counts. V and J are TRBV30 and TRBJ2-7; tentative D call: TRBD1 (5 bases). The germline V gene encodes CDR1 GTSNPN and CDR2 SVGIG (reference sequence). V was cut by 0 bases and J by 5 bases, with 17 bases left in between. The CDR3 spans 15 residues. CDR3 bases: TGTGCCTGGAGTGTCTGGGGCACCCATGACGACGAGCAGTACTTC. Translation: CAWSVWGTHDDEQYF.

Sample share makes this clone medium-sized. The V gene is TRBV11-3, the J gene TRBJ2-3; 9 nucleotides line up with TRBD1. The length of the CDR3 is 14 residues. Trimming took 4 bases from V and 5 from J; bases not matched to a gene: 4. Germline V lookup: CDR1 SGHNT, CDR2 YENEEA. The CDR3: CASSSGQGKDTQYF. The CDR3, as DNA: TGTGCCAGCAGCTCGGGACAGGGTAAAGATACGCAGTATTTT.